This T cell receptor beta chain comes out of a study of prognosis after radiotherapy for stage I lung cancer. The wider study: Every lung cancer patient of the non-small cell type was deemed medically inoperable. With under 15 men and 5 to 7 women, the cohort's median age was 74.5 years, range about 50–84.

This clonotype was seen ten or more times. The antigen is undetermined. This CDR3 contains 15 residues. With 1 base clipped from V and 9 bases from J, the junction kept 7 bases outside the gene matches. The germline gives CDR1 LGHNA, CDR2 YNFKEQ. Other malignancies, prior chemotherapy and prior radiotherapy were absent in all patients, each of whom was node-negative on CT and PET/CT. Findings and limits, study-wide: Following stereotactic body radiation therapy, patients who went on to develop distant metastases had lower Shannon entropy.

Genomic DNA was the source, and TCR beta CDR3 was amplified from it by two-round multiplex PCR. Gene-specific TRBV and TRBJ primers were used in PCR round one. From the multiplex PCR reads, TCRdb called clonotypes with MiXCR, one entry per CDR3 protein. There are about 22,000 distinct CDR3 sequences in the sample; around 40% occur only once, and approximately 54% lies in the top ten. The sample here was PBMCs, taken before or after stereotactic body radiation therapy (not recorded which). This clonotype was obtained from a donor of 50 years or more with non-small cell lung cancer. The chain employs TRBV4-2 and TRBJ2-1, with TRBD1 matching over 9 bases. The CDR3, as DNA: TGTGCCAGCAGCCAAGCCATGGGACAGGGAGTTGAGCAGTTCTTC. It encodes CASSQAMGQGVEQFF.